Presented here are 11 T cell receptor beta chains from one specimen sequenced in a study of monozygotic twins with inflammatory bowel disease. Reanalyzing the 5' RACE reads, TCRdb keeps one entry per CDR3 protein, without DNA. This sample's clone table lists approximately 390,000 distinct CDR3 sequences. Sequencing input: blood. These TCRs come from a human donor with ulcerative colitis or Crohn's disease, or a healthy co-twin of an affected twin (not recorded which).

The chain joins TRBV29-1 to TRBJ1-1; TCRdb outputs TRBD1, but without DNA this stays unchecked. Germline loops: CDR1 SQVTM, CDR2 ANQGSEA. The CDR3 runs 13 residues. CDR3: CSVVRAAETEAFF.

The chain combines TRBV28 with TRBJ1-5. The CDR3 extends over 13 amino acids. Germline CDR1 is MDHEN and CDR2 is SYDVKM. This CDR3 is CASSLGRNQPQHF. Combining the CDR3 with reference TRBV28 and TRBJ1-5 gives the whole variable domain DVKVTQSSRYLVKRTGEKVFLECVQDMDHENMFWYRQDPGLGLRLIYFSYDVKMKEKGDIPEGYSVSREKKERFSLILESASTNQTSMYLCASSLGRNQPQHFGDGTRLSIL.

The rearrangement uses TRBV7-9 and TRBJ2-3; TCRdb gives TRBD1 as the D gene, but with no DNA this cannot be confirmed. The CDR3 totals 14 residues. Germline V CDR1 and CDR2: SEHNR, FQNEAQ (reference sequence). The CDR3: CASNEGTYTDTQYF.

The CDR3 loop reads CASSRPGSDTQYF. The rearrangement links TRBV3-1 to TRBJ2-3; the D call from TCRdb, TRBD1, cannot be confirmed without DNA. CDR1 and CDR2 (germline): LGHDT, YNNKEL (reference sequence). This CDR3 has 13 amino acids.

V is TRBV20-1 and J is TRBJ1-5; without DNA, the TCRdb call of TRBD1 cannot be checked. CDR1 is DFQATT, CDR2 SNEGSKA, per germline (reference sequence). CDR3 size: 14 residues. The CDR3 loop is CSAHLGRGHQPQHF.

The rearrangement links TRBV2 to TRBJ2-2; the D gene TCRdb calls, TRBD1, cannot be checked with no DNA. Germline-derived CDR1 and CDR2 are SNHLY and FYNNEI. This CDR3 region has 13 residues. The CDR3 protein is CASSGAGTGELFF.

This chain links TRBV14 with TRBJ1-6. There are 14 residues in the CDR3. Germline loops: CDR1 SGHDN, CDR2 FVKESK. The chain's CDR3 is CASSDRGVSSPLHF.

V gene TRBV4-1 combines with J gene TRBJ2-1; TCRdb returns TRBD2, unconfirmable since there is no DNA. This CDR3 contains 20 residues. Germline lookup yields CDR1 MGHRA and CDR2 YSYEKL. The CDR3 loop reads CASSQEPTSGGGSSYNEQFF.

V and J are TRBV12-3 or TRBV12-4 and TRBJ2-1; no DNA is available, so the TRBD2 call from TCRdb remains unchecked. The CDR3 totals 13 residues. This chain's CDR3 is CASSLLNYNEQFF.

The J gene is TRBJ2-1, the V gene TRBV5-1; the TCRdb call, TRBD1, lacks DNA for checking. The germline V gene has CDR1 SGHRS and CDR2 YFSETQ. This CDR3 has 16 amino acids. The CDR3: CASSLGHLGGVGEQFF. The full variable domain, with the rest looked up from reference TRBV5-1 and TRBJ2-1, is KAGVTQTPRYLIKTRGQQVTLSCSPISGHRSVSWYQQTPGQGLQFLFEYFSETQRNKGNFPGRFSGRQFSNSRSEMNVSTLELGDSALYLCASSLGHLGGVGEQFFGPGTRLTVL.

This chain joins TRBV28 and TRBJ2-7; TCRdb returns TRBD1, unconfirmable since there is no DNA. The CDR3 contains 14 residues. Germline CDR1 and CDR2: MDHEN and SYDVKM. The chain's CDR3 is CASRGDPLSYEQYF.